This note documents a single T cell receptor (beta chain) sequence. The target of this receptor is not known. Per-nucleotide qualities are absent, and no much larger clonotype sits a single base away. This entry is derived from a study of T cells in Graves' hyperthyroidism and ophthalmopathy (dated by TCRdb to about 2019). With regard to the full study: Peripheral blood samples were taken at initial diagnosis, before any treatment was given. The paper describes TCR Vbeta CDR3 sequencing of around 140 peripheral blood samples, made up of roughly 45 ophthalmopathy patients, roughly 75 hyperthyroidism patients and roughly 17 progressor patients. TCR V-J signatures able to tell the groups apart were searched for in a discovery cohort of 100 patients, of whom more than 40 had Graves' ophthalmopathy and about 60 had stable Graves' hyperthyroidism. Prospective prediction of ophthalmopathy was tested in an independent validation cohort of 18 to 20 hyperthyroidism patients and 15 to 17 patients who later progressed to ophthalmopathy. The approximately 90 discovery patients were divided at random into training and test sets in a 7:3 ratio. Thyroid tissue and blood T-cell repertoires from six Graves' hyperthyroidism patients were also compared in the study. Once sampling was done, hyperthyroidism patients were given methimazole at a starting dose of 30 mg daily, whereas ophthalmopathy patients were given high-dose intravenous methylprednisolone.

A patient counted as having stable Graves' hyperthyroidism if no progression to ophthalmopathy occurred over 18 months of follow-up. Hyperthyroidism patients were newly diagnosed, had a disease duration of under 2 months, and were aged 18 to 65 years. Any patient with an uncontrolled infection, another autoimmune disease, pregnancy or lactation was excluded. Diagnoses relied on clinical symptoms, serum thyroxine and TRAb, thyroid ultrasound and orbital computed tomography. PBMCs were isolated from about 10 ml of fresh peripheral blood by Ficoll-Paque density gradient centrifugation. Trizol reagent was used to extract total RNA, and RNA quality was then checked on an Agilent 2100 Bioanalyzer. Relative to germline, V is 3 bases shorter and J is 0 bases shorter, with 15 bases between their ends. CDR1 and CDR2 are read off the germline V gene as SGHRS and YFSETQ. From cysteine to phenylalanine, the CDR3 is 16 amino acids long. Left in the record is the CDR3 DNA by itself, 48 bases read in frame from the first base.

What the work shows at the level of the full study, not this receptor alone: During validation, the model predicted progression to ophthalmopathy a median of approximately six months ahead of onset, with approximately 70% sensitivity and roughly 72% specificity. Most expanded thyroid clonotypes (frequency above 0.001) were also detected in blood, a finding suggesting that blood repertoires may reflect thyroid immune responses. Ophthalmopathy was separated from stable hyperthyroidism by a 13 V-J signature model, with approximately 89% sensitivity and around 81% specificity obtained in cross-validation and 80%/75% obtained in testing. No statistical method was used to set the sample size in advance, and investigators knew the group allocation.

TCR beta CDR3 regions were amplified from RNA transcripts. The first round of RT-PCR for the TCR CDR3 was performed with the HTBI primer set and the Qiagen OneStep RT-PCR kit. A second multiplex PCR round built the libraries, followed by size selection and purification. The libraries were sequenced on an Illumina HiSeq2000 using paired-end 100 bp reads. The paper's processing steps were these. SOAPnuke was used to process the raw data, with reads discarded if the reads contained adapters or uncalled bases, had a mean Phred below 15, or lacked an exact constant-primer or identifier match. High-quality paired reads were merged using COPE v1.2.5, and each unique nucleotide sequence was defined as a clonotype. MiTCR v1.1 was used to align clonotypes to the IMGT TRBV, TRBD and TRBJ reference segments. The analysis was restricted to V-J combinations with a frequency above 0.0001, which together covered over 99% of the repertoires. A TCS score was defined as the ratio of F50 (clonal expansion) to E x V (chaos), with BLOSUM62-based TCRdist applied between CDR3 peptides within each V-J. Welch's t-statistics and random forest reduced 500 to 550 V-J features to fewer than 15, which were used in a naive Bayes classifier (R e1071). TCRdb passed the public sequencing reads through fastp at Q25 and MiXCR, retaining productive beta sequences. Entries that share a CDR3 protein sequence are merged under the most common genes and DNA. None of the V and J calls come from the authors' own analysis; TCRdb made them. For this sample there are around 340,000 distinct CDR3 sequences; about 20% appear just once. Clones ranked in the top ten supply 45% to 55% of the sample.

This sequence uses TRBV5-1 and TRBJ1-2; the D gene is perhaps TRBD1, from 5 matching bases. The specimen was blood. This receptor was obtained from a woman in her forties or fifties with Graves' hyperthyroidism. The DNA sequence is TGCGCCAGCAGCTATCAACAGGTTTCAGCTAACTATGGCTACACCTTC. Protein translation: CASSYQQVSANYGYTF.